The rows below give T cell receptor beta chains drawn from one sample of a study of shared T cell receptors in the human thymus. Generated by immunoSEQ multiplex PCR, the TCRdb table keeps only in-frame clones and is missing some. Of 700,000 or so clones in the sample, approximately 83% were seen once. The sample also formed part of further work on human thymus T cells.

The source material was thymocytes. Receptor source: a girl under two years old with a congenital heart defect. The CDR3 runs from the conserved cysteine through the conserved F or W. A D gene is named only where the DNA matches it firmly. Some rows mark clone size as missing; the rest say once, few, many or name a class of expanded clone.

TRBJ2-5 | - | TRBV20-1 | - | TGCAGTGTAAGGGGGACCCAGTACTTC | CSVRGTQYF
TRBJ2-7 | - | TRBV6-1 | - | TGTGCCAGCACGGACAGAAACTACGAGCAGTACTTC | CASTDRNYEQYF
TRBJ1-1 | - | TRBV14 | TRBD1 | TGTGCCAGCAGCCGACAGGGAAGATTCACTGAAGCTTTCTTT | CASSRQGRFTEAFF
TRBJ1-6 | - | TRBV28 | TRBD1 | TGTGCCAGCAGTTTCCGGGACAGGGGGAATTCACCCCTCCACTTT | CASSFRDRGNSPLHF
TRBJ1-2 | - | TRBV5-1 | TRBD1 | TGCGCCAGCAGCTTCCCCGGGGACAGACCCTATGGCTACACCTTC | CASSFPGDRPYGYTF
TRBJ1-1 | - | TRBV7-9 | - | TGTGCCAGCAGCCCGGCGGGTCCGACTGAAGCTTTCTTT | CASSPAGPTEAFF
TRBJ1-5 | - | TRBV19 | TRBD1 | TGTGCCAGTAGTAGCGGGGACAGGGTTTGGCATTTT | CASSSGDRVWHF
TRBJ1-2 | - | TRBV7-2 | TRBD1 | TGTGCCAGCAGCTTAGCCCCCGGGACAGGTCTTGGTGGCTACACCTTC | CASSLAPGTGLGGYTF
TRBJ2-1 | - | TRBV5-6 | TRBD1 | TGTGCCAGCAGAGCCGGGACAGGCATGAATGAGCAGTTCTTC | CASRAGTGMNEQFF
TRBJ1-5 | - | TRBV28 | TRBD1 | TGTGCCAGCATCCCTACAGGGGGCAATCAGCCCCAGCATTTT | CASIPTGGNQPQHF
TRBJ1-2 | once | TRBV6-5 | - | TGTGCCAGCAGTTACTCGTCAGACTATGGCTACACCTTC | CASSYSSDYGYTF
TRBJ2-6 | few | TRBV6-1 | - | TGTGCCAGCAGTGGGGAGGGGCAGGGGAGCTCTGGGGCCAACGTCCTGACTTTC | CASSGEGQGSSGANVLTF
TRBJ1-3 | - | TRBV6-4 | - | TGTGCCAGCACCCCCGGGACATCTGGAAACACCATATATTTT | CASTPGTSGNTIYF
TRBJ2-3 | - | TRBV5-1 | - | TGCGCCAGCAGCTTGGTTCCCAGGGGTGTTGCAGATACGCAGTATTTT | CASSLVPRGVADTQYF
TRBJ2-7 | - | TRBV15 | TRBD1 | TGTGCCACCAGCAGTATGGGACAGTACGAGCAGTACTTC | CATSSMGQYEQYF
TRBJ1-2 | - | TRBV6-5 | TRBD1 | TGTGCCAGCAGCTACAACACAGGGGGCGACTATGGCTACACCTTC | CASSYNTGGDYGYTF
TRBJ2-2 | - | TRBV6-5 | - | TGTGCCTCCCAGCCGGGGTGGGAGGCCGGGGAGCTGTTTTTT | CASQPGWEAGELFF
TRBJ1-2 | once | TRBV5-6 | TRBD1 | TGTGCCAGCAGCCTAGACCGGGACAGGGACAACTATGGCTACACCTTC | CASSLDRDRDNYGYTF
TRBJ1-1 | - | TRBV7-9 | TRBD1 | TGTGCCAGCAGCTTACCCCAGGGGGAGGTTAAGAACACTGAAGCTTTCTTT | CASSLPQGEVKNTEAFF
TRBJ2-7 | - | TRBV9 | - | TGTGCCAGCAGCGAGGGCCCAGGGATCAACTCCTACGAGCAGTACTTC | CASSEGPGINSYEQYF
TRBJ2-4 | - | TRBV7-2 | TRBD2 | TGTGCCAGCAGCTCGACTAGCGGGGTTGGTTGGGCCAAAAACATTCAGTACTTC | CASSSTSGVGWAKNIQYF
TRBJ1-1 | - | TRBV28 | TRBD1 | TGTGCCAGCAGTAAGGGACAGCCGAACACTGAAGCTTTCTTT | CASSKGQPNTEAFF
TRBJ1-2 | - | TRBV28 | TRBD1 | TGTGCCAGCAGTTTATTGGGTCGGGGTGCCGGGACAGCTGAAAACTATGGCTACACCTTC | CASSLLGRGAGTAENYGYTF
TRBJ1-1 | - | TRBV7-9 | TRBD1 | TGTGCCAGCAGCGAGACGGACAGGGCAAACACTGAAGCTTTCTTT | CASSETDRANTEAFF
TRBJ2-2 | once | TRBV4-1 | TRBD1 | TGCGCCAGCAGCCAAGATAGGGAAGACAGGGTAGCGAACACCGGGGAGCTGTTTTTT | CASSQDREDRVANTGELFF
TRBJ1-1 | - | TRBV7-6 | - | TGTGCCAGCAGCCCCGACCAGGGGAACACTGAAGCTTTCTTT | CASSPDQGNTEAFF
TRBJ1-2 | - | TRBV5-4 | TRBD1 | TGTGCCAGCAGCCTGTTGGGGACAGGGAATGGCTACACCTTC | CASSLLGTGNGYTF
TRBJ2-1 | - | TRBV7-3 | - | TGTGCCAGCAGCTCTCCGCAAGGGGGGGACTACAATGAGCAGTTCTTC | CASSSPQGGDYNEQFF
TRBJ1-2 | - | TRBV5-1 | TRBD1 | TGCGCCAGCAGCTTCACAGTCCGGACAGGTCAAAACTATGGCTACACCTTC | CASSFTVRTGQNYGYTF
TRBJ2-1 | once | TRBV6-6 | TRBD1 | TGTGCCAGCAGTTACCGGGACAGGAGCTCCTACAATGAGCAGTTCTTC | CASSYRDRSSYNEQFF
TRBJ2-2 | - | TRBV5-4 | TRBD1 | TGTGCCAGCACCCAACAGGGGGCTCAGTGGACCGGGGAGCTGTTTTTT | CASTQQGAQWTGELFF
TRBJ2-1 | - | TRBV2 | TRBD1 | TGTGCCAGCAGTCCCCACGACAGGGATGAGCAGTTCTTC | CASSPHDRDEQFF
TRBJ2-3 | - | TRBV7-8 | TRBD2 | TGTGCCAGCAGCTTAAAATCTTATCTAGCGGGGGGGGTAGATACGCAGTATTTT | CASSLKSYLAGGVDTQYF
TRBJ1-1 | - | TRBV4-3 | TRBD1 | TGCGCCAGCAGCCAAAATACAGGGGCTTACACTGAAGCTTTCTTT | CASSQNTGAYTEAFF
TRBJ1-2 | - | TRBV7-2 | TRBD1 | TGTGCCAGCAGCAAGGATGAAAAGGATCGACAGGGTTGGGCCTATGGCTACACCTTC | CASSKDEKDRQGWAYGYTF
TRBJ1-4 | few | TRBV27 | - | TGTGCCAGCAGCCAACCAGGGGCAACTAATGAAAAACTGTTTTTT | CASSQPGATNEKLFF
TRBJ1-6 | - | TRBV27 | - | TGTGCCAGCAACCCGTGGGGGGGGGATAATTCACCCCTCCACTTT | CASNPWGGDNSPLHF
TRBJ2-2 | - | TRBV29-1 | - | TGCAGCGTCGACCAACGTACTACCACGGGGGACCCCGGGGAGCTGTTTTTT | CSVDQRTTTGDPGELFF
TRBJ2-1 | - | TRBV7-2 | - | TGTGCCAGCAGCCCTGAGCGCGTGGAAGCATACAATGAGCAGTTCTTC | CASSPERVEAYNEQFF
TRBJ2-6 | - | TRBV9 | - | TGTGCCAGCAGCGTGGATAAGACAGATCTCATGTCTGGGGCCAACGTCCTGACTTTC | CASSVDKTDLMSGANVLTF
TRBJ2-1 | - | TRBV19 | - | TGTGCCAGTAGTTCGTCCACCGGGGATGAGCAGTTCTTC | CASSSSTGDEQFF
TRBJ1-1 | - | TRBV5-4 | - | TGTGCCAGTTTAGGGGGGGTGGACACTGAAGCTTTCTTT | CASLGGVDTEAFF
TRBJ1-5 | - | TRBV2 | TRBD1 | TGTGCCAGCAGTGATTCGTGGACAGGGATGAATCAGCCCCAGCATTTT | CASSDSWTGMNQPQHF
TRBJ1-1 | - | TRBV7-2 | - | TGTGCCAGCAGCTTATTACAGGGCCCGAACACTGAAGCTTTCTTT | CASSLLQGPNTEAFF
TRBJ1-2 | - | TRBV4-3 | - | TGCGCCAGCAGCCGTACGACAGATAACTATGGCTACACCTTC | CASSRTTDNYGYTF
TRBJ2-1 | once | TRBV29-1 | TRBD1 | TGCAGCGTTCGGAGACAGGGATACAATGAGCAGTTCTTC | CSVRRQGYNEQFF
TRBJ1-2 | - | TRBV15 | - | TGTGCCACCAGCAGAGAAGCTGGGGGCGAAGAATCCCTGTATGGCTACACCTTC | CATSREAGGEESLYGYTF
TRBJ1-2 | once | TRBV2 | - | TGTGCCAGCAGTGAAAATCGGGCAGGGGACTATGGCTACACCTTC | CASSENRAGDYGYTF
TRBJ2-2 | - | TRBV12-2 | - | TGTGCAAGTCGCCCCGGGACAGGGCCCTCGCCGAACACCGGGGAGCTGTTTTTT | CASRPGTGPSPNTGELFF
TRBJ1-1 | - | TRBV4-1 | - | TGCGCCAGCAGCCCGGGGAAAGGAGAAGCTTTCTTT | CASSPGKGEAFF
TRBJ1-5 | - | TRBV7-9 | - | TGTGCCAGCAGTACAGGGAGTTGGGGCAATCAGCCCCAGCATTTT | CASSTGSWGNQPQHF
TRBJ1-2 | few | TRBV10-3 | TRBD1 | TGTGCCATCAGTGAGTCGCGGGACAGGGGATATGGCTACACCTTC | CAISESRDRGYGYTF
TRBJ2-1 | - | TRBV19 | TRBD2 | TGTGCCAGTGGGAGGACTAGCGGGGTTTTGAATGAGCAGTTCTTC | CASGRTSGVLNEQFF
TRBJ1-1 | once | TRBV4-1 | TRBD1 | TGCGCCAGCAGCCCGTACGGGACAGGAGCGAACACTGAAGCTTTCTTT | CASSPYGTGANTEAFF
TRBJ2-5 | once | TRBV6-1 | - | TGTGCCAGCAGTGCCAGGTCCGAGACCCAGTACTTC | CASSARSETQYF